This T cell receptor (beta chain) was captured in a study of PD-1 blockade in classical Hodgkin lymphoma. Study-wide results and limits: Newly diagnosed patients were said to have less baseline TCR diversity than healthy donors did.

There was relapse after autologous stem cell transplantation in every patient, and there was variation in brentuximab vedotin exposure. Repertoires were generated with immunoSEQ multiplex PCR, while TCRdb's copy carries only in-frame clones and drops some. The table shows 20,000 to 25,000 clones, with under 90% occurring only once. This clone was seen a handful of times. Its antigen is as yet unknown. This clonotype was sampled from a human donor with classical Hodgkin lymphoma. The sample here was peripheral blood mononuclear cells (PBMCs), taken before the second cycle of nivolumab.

The DNA for the CDR3 is TGTGCCAGCAGACCCCCAGGGTTCACCGGGGAGCTGTTTTTT. This sequence encodes CASRPPGFTGELFF. The chain joins TRBV27 to TRBJ2-2, with a weak D call TRBD1 (5 bases). The CDR3 runs 14 residues. V was pared by 6 bases and J by 4 bases, with 12 bases between. CDR1 MNHEY and CDR2 SMNVEV come from the germline V gene (reference sequence).